This entry lists 27 T cell receptor beta chains sequenced from one sample in a study of T cell clonality in common variable immunodeficiency. Here immunoSEQ multiplex PCR was the method, and the copy in TCRdb shows in-frame clones only, minus some. The sample yields roughly 14,000 clones, without any singletons. Study results and caveats: Reportedly, TCR beta sequences from common variable immunodeficiency showed fewer deletions and N-nucleotide insertions.

Their recognized antigens are unknown. The sample consisted of peripheral blood mononuclear cells. The receptor source for this set is a human donor with common variable immunodeficiency.

This clone was detected many times. The read ends 3 residues early relative to the CDR3; the germline J gene fills the gap. V usage is TRBV30 and J usage is TRBJ2-6, with D uncertain. The germline V gene encodes CDR1 GTSNPN and CDR2 SVGIG (reference sequence). The V end lost 3 bases, the J end lost 2 bases, and 8 bases lay between the germline ends. This CDR3 contains 14 residues. The CDR3 protein is CAWRKGPGANVLTF. The part of the CDR3 DNA that was read is TGTGCCTGGAGGAAGGGCCCTGGGGCCAACGTC.

Worth noting for this clone: The read stops 3 residues short of the end of the CDR3; the missing end is completed from the germline J gene. The rearrangement links TRBV19 to TRBJ2-3, with TRBD1 matching 7 bases. Germline assignment: CDR1 LNHDA and CDR2 SQIVND (reference sequence). V shed 8 bases, J shed 4 bases, and the junction held 6 bases outside the gene matches. CDR3 length equals 13 residues. CDR3 bases read: TGTGCCAGTTCTAAAGGGGGCCCAGATACG. Its translation is CASSKGGPDT. In full, the CDR3 reads CASSKGGPDTQYF.

On this clone itself: Read data end 3 residues before the CDR3 end; the end is taken from the germline J gene. The chain is built from TRBV18 and TRBJ1-3, with TRBD1 identical over 7 bases. Germline CDR1 KGHSH, CDR2 LQKENI. This CDR3 spans 15 amino acids. Unmatched junction bases numbered 7, after V lost 3 bases and J lost 5 bases. The DNA read from the CDR3 is TGTGCCAGCTCACCCCGGACAGGTGTGAGAAACACC. Translating gives CASSPRTGVRNT. The full CDR3 sequence reads CASSPRTGVRNTIYF.

This clone has more than one count but fewer than ten. The sequenced fragment ends 3 residues before the CDR3 boundary, so the rest is inferred from the germline J gene. The rearrangement uses TRBV7-9 and TRBJ2-1; D uncertain. This CDR3 comprises 15 residues. Looked up from germline, CDR1 is SEHNR and CDR2 is FQNEAQ (reference sequence). Trimming cost V 4 bases and J 5 bases, with 15 bases left between them. The sequenced CDR3 bases are TGTGCCAGCAGCTACAAGGTGCGTGCGGACAATGAG. Residues: CASSYKVRADNE. The entire CDR3 protein reads CASSYKVRADNEQFF.

This clone is deemed medium-sized. The CDR3 end falls 3 residues outside the read, so it is completed with the germline J gene. The chain has TRBV20-1 and TRBJ1-2; tentative D call: TRBD1 (6 bases). This CDR3 has 13 amino acids. V was shortened by 4 bases and J by 5 bases, with 14 bases between the two germline ends. Germline CDR1 reads DFQATT; CDR2 reads SNEGSKA (reference sequence). The CDR3 loop is CSAISRGIYGYTF. CDR3 DNA (partial): TGCAGTGCTATATCCAGGGGCATTTATGGC.

In this sample, this clone turned up a few times. The sequenced part of the CDR3 DNA is TGTGCCAGTAGTACAGGAAGACCGAACAATCAGCCC. Amino acids: CASSTGRPNNQP. The whole CDR3 region reads CASSTGRPNNQPQHF. This chain uses TRBV19 with TRBJ1-5; D not resolved. The read terminates 3 residues ahead of where the CDR3 ends, so the germline J gene completes it. The CDR3 is made up of 15 amino acids. Trimming stripped 4 bases from V and 3 bases from J, with 13 bases between. Germline V CDR1 and CDR2: LNHDA, SQIVND (reference sequence).

By frequency in the sample, this clone is medium-sized. Read coverage stops 3 residues before the CDR3 terminus; the germline J gene supplies the remainder. J is TRBJ2-5 and V is TRBV3-1 (or the pseudogene TRBV3-2), with TRBD1 matching over 8 bases. The CDR3 loop spans 16 amino acids. In germline, CDR1 is LGHDT, CDR2 YNNKEL (reference sequence). After removal of 4 bases from V and 5 bases from J, the junction contained 12 bases not matched to a gene. CDR3 protein: CASSPIPQGGWETQYF. The sequenced part of the CDR3 DNA is TGTGCCAGCAGCCCCATCCCACAGGGGGGATGGGAGACC.

This clone has more than one count but fewer than ten. The DNA ends 3 residues before the CDR3 does, and the rest of the CDR3 is filled in from the germline J gene. The chain is built from TRBV30 and TRBJ2-2; D perhaps matches TRBD1 (7 bases). Per germline, CDR1 GTSNPN and CDR2 SVGIG (reference sequence). V was shortened by 4 bases and J by 4 bases, with 10 bases between the two germline ends. CDR3 length: 13 amino acids. The sequenced part of the CDR3 DNA is TGTGCCTGGACCCAGGGGGGCACCGGGGAG. It specifies CAWTQGGTGE. The whole CDR3 reads CAWTQGGTGELFF.

This clone occurred a few times. The read ends 3 residues shy of where the CDR3 ends; the end is completed using the germline J gene. This rearrangement joins TRBV18 to TRBJ1-5; 9 nucleotides agree with TRBD1. After removal of 3 bases from V and 7 bases from J, the junction contained 13 bases not matched to a gene. Germline V lookup: CDR1 KGHSH, CDR2 LQKENI. The CDR3 runs 17 residues. The CDR3 reads CASSPDSTGGIGQPQHF. Partial CDR3 DNA: TGTGCCAGCTCACCTGATTCGACAGGGGGGATAGGACAGCCC.

This clone was counted between two and nine times. The DNA ends 3 residues before the CDR3 does, and the rest of the CDR3 is filled in from the germline J gene. The rearrangement uses TRBV7-9 and TRBJ1-1; D gene unclear. CDR3 size: 13 residues. V was cut by 4 bases and J by 2 bases, with 8 bases left in between. CDR1 and CDR2 from the germline V gene are SEHNR and FQNEAQ (reference sequence). CDR3 in amino acids: CASSSSGNTEAFF. The CDR3 bases that were read are TGTGCCAGCAGCTCATCAGGAAACACTGAA.

This clone was recorded a few times. Read data end 3 residues before the CDR3 end; the end is taken from the germline J gene. The J gene is TRBJ1-5, the V gene TRBV19; D uncertain. CDR3 length equals 13 residues. The germline V and J ends were trimmed by 9 bases and 3 bases, with 12 bases remaining between them. Germline lookup yields CDR1 LNHDA and CDR2 SQIVND (reference sequence). This chain's CDR3 is CASSSQNNQPQHF. The DNA read from the CDR3 is TGTGCCAGCTCTTCCCAGAACAATCAGCCC.

This clone was recorded a few times. The read ends 3 residues shy of where the CDR3 ends; the end is completed using the germline J gene. The chain has TRBV2 and TRBJ2-5; 8 nucleotides match TRBD2. Germline lookup yields CDR1 SNHLY and CDR2 FYNNEI. The CDR3 covers 15 residues. With V trimmed by 8 bases and J by 1 base, 9 bases remained unmatched. This CDR3 reads CASLDSGDFQETQYF. The covered CDR3 bases are TGTGCCAGCCTGGATAGCGGGGATTTCCAAGAGACC.

Comments on this clone: The CDR3 is cut off 3 residues early in the read; its end comes from the germline J gene. V gene TRBV7-9 combines with J gene TRBJ2-1; TRBD2 matches at 7 bases. Germline V gives CDR1 SEHNR, CDR2 FQNEAQ (reference sequence). V was pared by 5 bases and J by 4 bases, with 5 bases of the junction left unmatched. This CDR3 contains 14 residues. The sequenced part of the CDR3 DNA is TGTGCCAGCAGCCCACTAGCGACGTACAATGAG. Translating it yields CASSPLATYNE. In full, the CDR3 is CASSPLATYNEQFF.

The sample holds a few counts of this clone. The read finishes 3 residues shy of the CDR3 end, and the germline J gene is used to complete it. The genes are TRBV30 and TRBJ1-5; 8 nucleotides line up with TRBD1. The germline gives CDR1 GTSNPN, CDR2 SVGIG (reference sequence). With 0 bases clipped from V and 4 bases from J, the junction kept 5 bases outside the gene matches. The CDR3 length is 15 residues. CDR3 sequence: CAWSVMGQVNQPQHF. CDR3 DNA, as far as it was read: TGTGCCTGGAGTGTAATGGGACAGGTGAATCAGCCC.

This clone was picked up many times. The read terminates 3 residues before the CDR3 end, so the remaining end is supplied by the germline J gene. This chain joins TRBV5-1 and TRBJ2-5, with D possibly being TRBD2 (6 bases). Germline lookup yields CDR1 SGHRS and CDR2 YFSETQ. Trimming removed 5 bases from V and 4 bases from J, with 21 bases in between. The CDR3 consists of 16 residues. The CDR3 loop is CASRTPGTPGTETQYF. CDR3 DNA, as far as it was read: TGCGCCAGCAGGACACCCGGGACTCCGGGGACAGAGACC.

CDR3 DNA (partial): TGTGCCAGTAGTATCGGGACAGCCGGAAACACC. Its translation: CASSIGTAGNT. The CDR3 in full is CASSIGTAGNTIYF. The chain recombines TRBV19 with TRBJ1-3, with TRBD1 matching 7 bases. The sequence runs out 3 residues before the end of the CDR3; the remainder is reconstructed from the germline J gene. V lost 3 bases, J lost 4 bases, and 3 bases stayed unmatched. This CDR3 is built from 14 residues. Germline V gene data show CDR1 as LNHDA and CDR2 as SQIVND (reference sequence).

Relative to its sample, this clone is medium-sized. With the read ending 3 residues before the CDR3 end, the germline J gene is used to fill in that end. This chain links TRBV9 with TRBJ1-2, with D possibly matching TRBD1 (5 bases). Germline assignment: CDR1 SGDLS and CDR2 YYNGEE. The CDR3 extends over 14 amino acids. Trimming took 0 bases from V and 7 from J, leaving 13 bases between them. The CDR3 sequence: CASSVDLLGGGYTF. Incomplete CDR3 DNA: TGTGCCAGCAGCGTAGACCTCCTCGGGGGTGGC.

This clone was observed many times. Read coverage stops 3 residues before the CDR3 terminus; the germline J gene supplies the remainder. The rearrangement joins TRBV5-1 to TRBJ2-1; the match to TRBD2 covers 8 bases. The CDR3 has 15 amino acids. Germline V gives CDR1 SGHRS, CDR2 YFSETQ. V lost 0 bases, J lost 3 bases, and 2 bases stayed unmatched. The sequenced CDR3 bases are TGCGCCAGCAGCTTGGGTAGCGGGGACTACAATGAG. Amino acids: CASSLGSGDYNE. The whole CDR3 sequence reads CASSLGSGDYNEQFF.

This clone was recorded many times. The read terminates 3 residues before the CDR3 end, so the remaining end is supplied by the germline J gene. The chain recombines TRBV5-5 with TRBJ1-2, with D possibly TRBD1 on 6 matching bases. V lost 1 base to trimming and J lost 4 bases, with 8 bases between them. The CDR3 has 13 amino acids. Germline values: CDR1 SGHKS, CDR2 YYEKEE (reference sequence). CDR3 DNA (partial): TGTGCCAGCAGCTTGCAGGGGTCCTATGGC. Amino acid sequence: CASSLQGSYG. The CDR3 in full is CASSLQGSYGYTF.

This clone was seen only a few times. The CDR3 is cut off 3 residues early in the read; its end comes from the germline J gene. J is TRBJ2-7 and V is TRBV7-2; no clear D. The CDR3 extends over 12 amino acids. Germline V CDR1 and CDR2: SGHTA, FQGNSA. V dropped 4 bases and J dropped 2 bases, with 6 bases sitting between them. The CDR3 reads CASSSPTYEQYF. The covered CDR3 bases are TGTGCCAGCAGCTCTCCTACCTACGAG.

Comments on this clone: The read terminates 3 residues ahead of where the CDR3 ends, so the germline J gene completes it. V is TRBV7-9 and J is TRBJ2-3; a possible D gene is TRBD2 (6 bases). Germline loops: CDR1 SEHNR, CDR2 FQNEAQ (reference sequence). The CDR3 is 12 amino acids. Between the trimmed V and J ends, which lost 1 base and 8 bases, there was a span of 7 bases. CDR3: CASSLVGGTQYF. CDR3 DNA, as far as it was read: TGTGCCAGCAGCTTAGTGGGGGGTACG.

About this clone: The CDR3 goes on 3 residues after the read ends, and that part is filled in from the germline J gene. This chain links TRBV18 with TRBJ2-7; 7 bases match TRBD1. Germline CDR1 and CDR2: KGHSH and LQKENI. CDR3 length: 16 residues. Trimming took 5 bases from V and 4 from J; bases not matched to a gene: 14. The sequenced part of the CDR3 DNA is TGTGCCAGCTCAGTTACAGGGGCCCGGTATCCTTACGAG. Protein: CASSVTGARYPYE. The whole CDR3 region reads CASSVTGARYPYEQYF.

In this sample, this clone turned up a few times. The CDR3 extends 3 residues past the end of the read, so its final part is completed from the germline J gene. V and J are TRBV7-9 and TRBJ1-3, with unresolved D. V was trimmed by 1 base and J by 2 bases, leaving 6 bases between them. Germline V gives CDR1 SEHNR, CDR2 FQNEAQ (reference sequence). CDR3 size: 14 residues. The covered CDR3 bases are TGTGCCAGCAGCTTAGATTCAGCTGGAAACACC. Its protein is CASSLDSAGNT. In full, the CDR3 reads CASSLDSAGNTIYF.

This clone was found a few times. The missing CDR3 end, 3 residues past where the read stops, is filled in from the germline J gene. This sequence joins TRBV18 and TRBJ2-3; 7 bases match TRBD2. This CDR3 comprises 15 residues. The germline V gene encodes CDR1 KGHSH and CDR2 LQKENI. The trim removed 3 bases at V and 0 bases at J, leaving 3 bases unmatched. CDR3 sequence reads: CASSPGSGSTDTQYF. CDR3 DNA (partial): TGTGCCAGCTCACCCGGTAGCGGGAGCACAGATACG.

This clone was seen only a few times. Sequencing ends 3 residues short of the CDR3 end; the germline J gene provides the rest. This chain joins TRBV19 and TRBJ2-3; D is uncertain. The V end was cut by 6 bases, the J end by 1 base, with 14 bases between. From germline, CDR1 is LNHDA and CDR2 SQIVND (reference sequence). This CDR3 comprises 15 residues. The CDR3 protein is CASRNEAYRTDTQYF. CDR3 DNA (partial): TGTGCCAGTAGGAACGAAGCCTACCGCACAGATACG.

On this clone: The read comes to an end 3 residues before the CDR3 does, leaving the germline J gene to fill in the end. This chain connects TRBV18 to TRBJ1-2, with D perhaps matching TRBD1 (5 bases). From germline, CDR1 is KGHSH and CDR2 LQKENI. CDR3 length: 14 amino acids. Trimming cost V 0 bases and J 5 bases, with 10 bases left between them. The CDR3 region is CASSPPDGGYGYTF. CDR3 DNA, as far as it was read: TGTGCCAGCTCACCACCGGACGGGGGGTATGGC.

Regarding this clone: The missing CDR3 end, 3 residues past where the read stops, is filled in from the germline J gene. The chain employs TRBV19 and TRBJ2-3; 11 bases match TRBD2. Germline CDR1 and CDR2: LNHDA and SQIVND (reference sequence). The V and J ends lost 5 bases and 6 bases, in that order; junction bases with no gene match: 7. The CDR3 length is 15 residues. The CDR3 loop is CASSPIAGGSDTQYF. The CDR3 DNA, read in part, is TGTGCCAGTAGTCCAATAGCGGGGGGGAGCGATACG. Full variable domain (missing parts from reference TRBV19 and TRBJ2-3): DGGITQSPKYLFRKEGQNVTLSCEQNLNHDAMYWYRQDPGQGLRLIYYSQIVNDFQKGDIAEGYSVSREKKESFPLTVTSAQKNPTAFYLCASSPIAGGSDTQYFGPGTRLTVL.